The 2 T cell receptor beta chains reported below all come from one sample, sequenced in a study of shared clonotypes between healthy human individuals (dated by TCRdb to 2020 to 2021). For the CD8 naive samples, CD45RO-negative cells were positively selected for CCR7, yielding a CD45RA+CCR7+ population from which TemRA cells were excluded. The library was obtained by the immunoSEQ multiplex PCR assay. As stored in TCRdb, this immuneACCESS dataset retains in-frame rearrangements with V and J assigned. A fraction of the clones does not appear; measured against another copy, unresolved V genes explain less than half of the discrepancy, and the remainder lacks a known reason. This sample gives around 2,000,000 clones in total; 85% to 95% of them show up just once. Together, the top ten hold 1.5% to 2% of the sample. Sequencing was done on a sample of naive CD8+ T cells from PBMCs. Explained via the paper, the cell subset or site label denotes: CD45RA+CCR7+. The receptors stem from a man aged 18 to 29 in good health. Some clones in this sample may be carry-over from other donors' samples.

This chain links TRBV27 with TRBJ2-1; 8 bases line up with TRBD2. Germline V lookup: CDR1 MNHEY, CDR2 SMNVEV (reference sequence). V lost 7 bases to trimming and J lost 2 bases; unmatched junction nucleotides: 13. The CDR3 totals 17 residues. In nucleotides, the CDR3 is TGTGCCAGCACCCCTTTGGGAATAGCGGGAACCTACAATGAGCAGTTCTTC. Translated: CASTPLGIAGTYNEQFF.

V usage is TRBV9 and J usage is TRBJ2-4; a possible D gene is TRBD1 (5 bases). V lost 0 bases and J lost 4, with 17 bases in between. CDR1 is SGDLS, CDR2 YYNGEE, per germline. The CDR3 has 17 residues. As DNA, the CDR3 is TGTGCCAGCAGCGTAGATCATCGCGGCAGGGTTAAAAACATTCAGTACTTC. Its translation: CASSVDHRGRVKNIQYF. The full variable domain, rest sourced from reference TRBV9 and TRBJ2-4, is DSGVTQTPKHLITATGQRVTLRCSPRSGDLSVYWYQQSLDQGLQFLIQYYNGEERAKGNILERFSAQQFPDLHSELNLSSLELGDSALYFCASSVDHRGRVKNIQYFGAGTRLSVL.